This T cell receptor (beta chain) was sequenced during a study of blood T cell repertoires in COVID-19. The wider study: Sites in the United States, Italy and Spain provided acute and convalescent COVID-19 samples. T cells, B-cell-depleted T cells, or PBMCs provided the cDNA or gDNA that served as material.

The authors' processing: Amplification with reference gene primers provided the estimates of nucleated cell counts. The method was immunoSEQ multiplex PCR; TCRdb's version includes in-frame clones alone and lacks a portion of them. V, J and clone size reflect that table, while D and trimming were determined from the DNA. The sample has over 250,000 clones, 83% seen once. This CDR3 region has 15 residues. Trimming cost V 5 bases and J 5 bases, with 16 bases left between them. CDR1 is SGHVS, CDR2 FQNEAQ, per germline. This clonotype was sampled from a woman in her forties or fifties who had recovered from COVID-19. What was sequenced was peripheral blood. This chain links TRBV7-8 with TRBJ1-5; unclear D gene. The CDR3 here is CASSTPGGYHQPQHF. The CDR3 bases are TGTGCCAGCAGCACCCCCGGAGGGTACCATCAGCCCCAGCATTTT.